What follows is one T cell receptor beta chain and its context. The clone's antigen remains unknown. No base quality values were provided; no much bigger clone lies one nucleotide off. V is trimmed back by 5 bases and J by 4 bases, and the junction contains 3 bases that no gene match accounts for. Via the germline V gene (reference sequence), CDR1 is SEHNR and CDR2 FQNEAQ. The CDR3, from cysteine to phenylalanine, totals 14 residues. The only DNA kept is the CDR3, 42 bases in frame from the first base. This specimen comes from a study of shared clonotypes between healthy human individuals (dated by TCRdb to 2019 to 2021). The study in broad terms: The cohort comprised two women and a few men aged 18 to 49 years. For each donor, three plates each were used for CD4 naive and CD4 memory, two plates were used for CD8 naive, and one plate was used for CD8 memory. The study deeply sequenced blood TCR repertoires of 5 or 6 healthy adults to estimate repertoire size and the extent of clonotype sharing between individuals. Libraries were prepared and TCR repertoires were sequenced by different laboratories using diverse techniques, in order to increase sequencing depth and limit assay-specific biases. Leukapheresis yielded between about 0.85 and 10 billion PBMCs per donor. The paper's findings and limits, for the study overall: Around 5% of naive CD4, around 3.5% of naive CD8, roughly 2.4% of memory CD4, and 0.35% to 0.5% of memory CD8 clonotypes were shared across several donors. Compared with non-shared clonotypes, clonotypes shared by all four sorted-subset donors had higher generation probabilities. Sampling was limited to blood, and TCR repertoires in tissue likely differ from TCR repertoires in blood. Rarefaction of sorted-subset datasets indicated incomplete sequencing despite the large sequencing depth. Pairwise subsampling led to the expectation that sequencing depth would affect the degree of clonotype sharing among donors. Larger estimated clonotype richness was generally found for naive subsets than for memory subsets. The small number of donors limited the genetic and exposure-history diversity represented.

TCR CDR3 regions were amplified from genomic DNA by multiplex PCR using the deep immunoSEQ assay. Extracted genomic DNA from each cell subset was spread evenly across all wells of several immunoSEQ 96-well plates, with each plate serving as a replicate. For sorted subsets, each replicate PCR was loaded with approximately 190 ng genomic DNA, equivalent to approximately 33,000 T cell genomes. The purified libraries were quantified using a Qubit 3.0 fluorometer, sized with a Bioanalyzer 2100, and then quantified again using the KAPA Library Quantification kit. Every immunoSEQ 96-well plate was sequenced on a dedicated single-read 150-cycle Illumina NextSeq 550 flow cell. Per the source publication's procedure: The immunoSEQ output contained only junctional sequences without quality scores, so filtering could not match that applied to full-length reads. To assign V/J genes and CDR3, sequences were annotated using PyIR, a Python wrapper for IgBLAST v1.9, with IMGT germline references. Reads were removed for weak V/J assignments (E-value above 1e-6), missing CDR3, stop codons, out-of-frame junctions, or ambiguous translated residues. V3J clonotypes were defined as sequences sharing an identical inferred V gene, J gene, and CDR3 amino acid sequence. The percentage overlap between two repertoires was calculated by dividing the number of shared unique clonotypes by the size of the smaller repertoire. Three approaches were used to assess repertoire richness: RTK rarefaction, the Chao1 estimator, and Recon v2.1 estimates of unobserved clonotypes. OLGA was used to compute generation probabilities for all TCRbeta clonotypes that the gDNA method yielded from a handful of donors. The source is immuneACCESS, and TCRdb retained only in-frame sequences with V and J called. Part of the clones is not carried over; for the studies checked, unresolved V genes explain less than half of this, and the remainder is unexplained. V and J calls and clone size are given by that table; D and trimming were obtained from the DNA. This sample has some 1,900,000 clones in its table, and approximately 94% of those were observed once. Of the sample, 1.2% falls within the top ten clones.

CD8 naive samples were obtained by positive selection for CCR7 among CD45RO-negative cells, yielding a CD45RA+CCR7+ population from which TemRA cells were excluded. Donors were healthy HIV-negative adults with no recently reported acute infections or vaccinations. All donors were Caucasian adults living in Nashville, Tennessee, USA. After blood collection by leukapheresis, PBMCs were isolated using Ficoll-Histopaque density gradient centrifugation and then cryopreserved in the vapor phase of liquid nitrogen. Analytical flow cytometry was used to check the purity and quantity of every magnetically sorted T cell population. Genomic DNA was isolated from every sorted fraction and measured by UV absorbance on a Nanodrop 2000c.

This receptor was obtained from a man aged 18 to 35 in good health. Material: naive CD8+ T cells sorted from blood. Sample cell subset or site, as interpreted from the label and publication: CD45RA+CCR7+. The V gene is TRBV7-9 and the J gene is TRBJ1-4; a stretch of 8 junction bases matches TRBD1. At the DNA level, the sequence is TGTGCCAGCAGCCGAACAGGGGGTAATGAAAAACTGTTTTTT. This yields the protein CASSRTGGNEKLFF.